The clone carrying this TCR beta chain was detected many times. Its antigen remains unknown. This entry is derived from a study of breast tumors, draining lymph nodes, adjacent tissues. Study-wide results and limits: Tumor TCR diversity was below lymph nodes but above nontumor tissue. Findings are consistent with lymph node origin and intratumoral expansion of most tumor T cells.

TCRdb reanalysed the multiplex PCR reads using MiXCR and keeps one entry per CDR3 protein. The sample records about 80,000 distinct CDR3 sequences, approximately 19% being singletons. Breast cancer patients provided tissue from their axillary draining lymph nodes. V lost 6 bases to trimming and J lost 5 bases; unmatched junction nucleotides: 13. Germline CDR1 LNHDA, CDR2 SQIVND (reference sequence). The CDR3 has 16 amino acids. Material for sequencing was axillary lymph node tissue. The sequence derives from a female donor with breast cancer. Some clones in this sample may be carry-over from other donors' samples. The chain carries TRBV19 and TRBJ1-5; TRBD1 agrees at 7 bases. The DNA of the CDR3 is TGTGCCAGTAGCCCCCAGCGGCAGGGGGTCCATCAGCCCCAGCATTTT. Its translation is CASSPQRQGVHQPQHF.